This is a list of T cell receptor beta chains from one sample in a study of identical twins. Each CDR3 protein is one row after TCRdb ran MiXCR on the 5' RACE reads. Of 280,000 or so distinct CDR3 sequences in the sample, roughly 8.6% were seen once. The same specimen was also included in a second study, on yellow fever vaccine responses in identical twins.

Sequenced input: memory (CD45RO+) T cells sorted from blood. All receptors come from a woman under 30 in good health. Each CDR3 is given with its conserved first and last residue. Fields, in order: V gene, J gene, D gene, clone size, CDR3 DNA, CDR3 protein. A D gene is named only where the DNA matches it firmly. The size field is filled for only some rows; it gives once, few, many or a size class.

TRBV12-5	TRBJ1-1	-	-	TGTGCTAGTGGTTTAGAGACCATGAACACTGAAGCTTTCTTT	CASGLETMNTEAFF
TRBV27	TRBJ1-5	TRBD1	few	TGTGCCAGCAGTCCCGGGACAGGGATACGCAATCAGCCCCAGCATTTT	CASSPGTGIRNQPQHF
TRBV5-1	TRBJ1-2	-	many	TGCGCCAGCAGCTTGGGGGACGTCCGCAGTGGCTACACCTTC	CASSLGDVRSGYTF
TRBV28	TRBJ2-1	-	-	TGTGCCAGCAGTCCTCCTACGGTGTCCAGTGAGCAGTTCTTC	CASSPPTVSSEQFF
TRBV11-3	TRBJ2-3	-	few	TGTGCCAGCAGCCACCCAGACTCCATCGATAGCACAGATACGCAGTATTTT	CASSHPDSIDSTDTQYF
TRBV28	TRBJ2-3	TRBD2	many	TGTGCCAGCAGACGAACTGGACTAGATCATGGGACAGATACGCAGTATTTT	CASRRTGLDHGTDTQYF
TRBV5-1	TRBJ2-7	TRBD2	many	TGCGCCAGCAGCTTGGATGGGACTAATTTCTACGAGCAGTACTTC	CASSLDGTNFYEQYF
TRBV28	TRBJ2-2	-	-	TGTGCCAGCAGTTCGTCGAGGAACACGAACACCGGGGAGCTGTTTTTT	CASSSSRNTNTGELFF
TRBV6-2/TRBV6-3	TRBJ2-3	TRBD2	-	TGTGCCAGCAGTTACGCGGGGGGCCACAATACGCAGTATTTT	CASSYAGGHNTQYF
TRBV20-1	TRBJ2-2	TRBD1	few	TGCAGTGCTCCCACAGGGGGCGCGTCGTCTGGGGAGCTGTTTTTT	CSAPTGGASSGELFF
TRBV4-1	TRBJ2-2	-	-	TGCGCCAGCAGCCAACAGGGTTTGGTCCCCGGGGAGCTGTTTTTT	CASSQQGLVPGELFF
TRBV20-1	TRBJ2-1	-	few	TGCAGCGTCCCTAGTGGAAATTACAATGAGCAGTTCTTC	CSVPSGNYNEQFF
TRBV10-3	TRBJ1-3	-	-	TGTGCCAACCAACGGGACAAAGTAAACACCATATATTTT	CANQRDKVNTIYF
TRBV9	TRBJ2-2	-	-	TGTGCCAGCAGCGTAGCTGAGGGGTTGGGCACCGGGGAGCTGTTTTTT	CASSVAEGLGTGELFF
TRBV28	TRBJ2-3	-	few	TGTGCCAGCAGTTCAACGGAACAGGCGCAGTATTTT	CASSSTEQAQYF
TRBV3-1	TRBJ2-5	TRBD2	-	TGTGCCAGCAGCCGCAACGGGGGGAATACCCAAGAGACCCAGTACTTC	CASSRNGGNTQETQYF
TRBV7-9	TRBJ2-7	-	many	TGTGCCAGCAGCTTAGCCCAAGGGGGGTCCTACGAGCAGTACTTC	CASSLAQGGSYEQYF
TRBV7-9	TRBJ2-1	-	many	TGTGCCAGCAGCTTTTCGTTGCCCTACAATGAGCAGTTCTTC	CASSFSLPYNEQFF
TRBV5-6	TRBJ1-3	TRBD1	-	TGTGCCAGCAGCGCTCACCCTCTTACTACAGGGGCTGGAAACACCATATATTTT	CASSAHPLTTGAGNTIYF
TRBV12-3/TRBV12-4	TRBJ2-3	-	many	TGTGCCAGCAGCCGTCTCCGAGATACGCAGTATTTT	CASSRLRDTQYF
TRBV2	TRBJ2-3	-	few	TGTGCCAGCAGTGAATGGCAGGCCGACACAGATACGCAGTATTTT	CASSEWQADTDTQYF
TRBV19	TRBJ1-1	-	many	TGTGCCAGTAGTATGACGGGGCGGACTGAAGCTTTCTTT	CASSMTGRTEAFF
TRBV10-3	TRBJ2-1	-	-	TGTGCCATCAGTGCGGTTAAAAGCTCCTACAATGAGCAGTTCTTC	CAISAVKSSYNEQFF
TRBV12-3/TRBV12-4	TRBJ2-2	-	many	TGTGCCAGCAGTGTAGGCGGAAACACCGGGGAGCTGTTTTTT	CASSVGGNTGELFF
TRBV20-1	TRBJ2-1	TRBD2	many	TGCAGTGCTCAGGCGGGGGGGGTACGGTTCTTC	CSAQAGGVRFF
TRBV29-1	TRBJ2-7	TRBD2	many	TGCAGCGTACCAAGGGCTAGCGGCTCCTACGAGCAGTACTTC	CSVPRASGSYEQYF
TRBV2	TRBJ2-4	-	-	TGTGCCAGCAGCCGGGACGGTGGCAAAAACATTCAGTACTTC	CASSRDGGKNIQYF
TRBV4-1	TRBJ2-1	TRBD2	few	TGCGCCAGCAGACGCCTCCTTAGCGGGAGGGCCGACAATGAGCAGTTCTTC	CASRRLLSGRADNEQFF
TRBV12-3/TRBV12-4	TRBJ1-4	-	many	TGTGCCAGCAGTTTTACACGAGGTGAAAAACTGTTTTTT	CASSFTRGEKLFF
TRBV24-1	TRBJ2-2	-	many	TGTGCCACCAGTGATGGGGTCAGAGACACCGGGGAGCTGTTTTTT	CATSDGVRDTGELFF
TRBV18	TRBJ2-5	TRBD1	few	TGTGCCAGCTCACCCTTGGACAGGGAAGAGACCCAGTACTTC	CASSPLDREETQYF
TRBV12-3/TRBV12-4	TRBJ2-3	TRBD1	many	TGTGCCACCTGGACAGGCCCCACAGATACGCAGTATTTT	CATWTGPTDTQYF
TRBV4-1	TRBJ2-3	TRBD2	-	TGCGCCAGCGGGGAGGGGCCCGGCACAGATACGCAGTATTTT	CASGEGPGTDTQYF
TRBV11-3	TRBJ2-1	TRBD1	-	TGTGCCAGCAGCTTCGGACAGGGGGGGAAGGATGAGCAGTTCTTC	CASSFGQGGKDEQFF
TRBV5-1	TRBJ2-1	TRBD2	few	TGCGCCAGCAGCTTGGTTCTAGCGGGAGAGCTTCCTCATGAGCAGTTCTTC	CASSLVLAGELPHEQFF
TRBV7-2	TRBJ2-5	-	few	TGTGCCAGCAGCGCCACGATAAGATCGGCCCAGTACTTC	CASSATIRSAQYF
TRBV2	TRBJ2-1	-	many	TGTGCCAGCAGAAGAGTGGAGTACAATGAGCAGTTCTTC	CASRRVEYNEQFF
TRBV20-1	TRBJ2-5	TRBD1	many	TGCAGTGCTAGAGAGTTGAGGGGCGGACAGGAGCAAGAGACCCAGTACTTC	CSARELRGGQEQETQYF
TRBV4-1	TRBJ1-4	TRBD1	many	TGCGCCAGCAGCCCTCAGGGGGGTACTAATGAAAAACTGTTTTTT	CASSPQGGTNEKLFF
TRBV6-4	TRBJ2-1	TRBD2	many	TGTGCCAGCAGTGAGACTAGCGGGAGTGGGTACAATGAGCAGTTCTTC	CASSETSGSGYNEQFF
TRBV12-3/TRBV12-4	TRBJ1-2	TRBD1	-	TGTGCCAGCAGTTGGACAGGGGGTTATGGCTACACCTTC	CASSWTGGYGYTF
TRBV15	TRBJ1-6	TRBD1	-	TGTGCCACCAGCGTACTGGGGACAGCTAATTCACCCCTCCACTTT	CATSVLGTANSPLHF
TRBV6-1	TRBJ2-1	TRBD1	few	TGTGCCGGAAAGGGACAGGGGGAAGTCGATGAGCAGTTCTTC	CAGKGQGEVDEQFF
TRBV7-9	TRBJ1-3	TRBD1	-	TGTGCCAGCAGCTTCGGGACAGGTTCGTTTGGAAACACCATATATTTT	CASSFGTGSFGNTIYF
TRBV12-3/TRBV12-4	TRBJ1-1	-	many	TGTGCCAGCAGTTTGGTAGCCGAAGCTTTCTTT	CASSLVAEAFF
TRBV5-6	TRBJ1-4	-	-	TGTGCCAGCAGCCATAGGGACCCTCTGGGTGAAAAACTGTTTTTT	CASSHRDPLGEKLFF
TRBV12-3/TRBV12-4	TRBJ2-5	-	many	TGTGCCAGCAGTTCTGCGGGACAGAAAAAAGAGACCCAGTACTTC	CASSSAGQKKETQYF
TRBV2	TRBJ1-5	-	few	TGTGCCAGCCGGAGCGGACGGGGACCAGGTCAGCCCCAGCATTTT	CASRSGRGPGQPQHF
TRBV12-3/TRBV12-4	TRBJ1-5	TRBD1	few	TGTGCCAGCATGGGGACAGGCAATCAGCCCCAGCATTTT	CASMGTGNQPQHF
TRBV5-1	TRBJ2-3	-	many	TGCGCCAGCAGCTTGGCGCCCCCGGGGGGCTCCACAGATACGCAGTATTTT	CASSLAPPGGSTDTQYF
TRBV20-1	TRBJ2-1	TRBD1	-	TGCAGTGCTCCTCGATTGGACAGGGGGCAAAATGAGCAGTTCTTC	CSAPRLDRGQNEQFF
TRBV7-2	TRBJ2-3	-	-	TGTGCCTCTACCCGGGGTGGAGATACGCAGTATTTT	CASTRGGDTQYF
TRBV2	TRBJ2-1	TRBD2	-	TGTGCCAGCGCGGGAGGAGCGAATGAGCAGTTCTTC	CASAGGANEQFF
TRBV12-3/TRBV12-4	TRBJ1-3	TRBD1	many	TGTGCCAGCAGTTTTCGGGACAGGGGAAACACCATATATTTT	CASSFRDRGNTIYF
TRBV12-3/TRBV12-4	TRBJ2-3	TRBD2	-	TGTGCCAGCAGACGTAATCTAGCGGGAGGGACAGATACGCAGTATTTT	CASRRNLAGGTDTQYF
TRBV20-1	TRBJ2-3	TRBD1	few	TGCAGTGCTGGGACAGGGGTGACAGATACGCAGTATTTT	CSAGTGVTDTQYF
TRBV12-3/TRBV12-4	TRBJ1-6	-	many	TGTGCCAGCAGTTTCGGGGGCTCCTATAATTCACCCCTCCACTTT	CASSFGGSYNSPLHF
TRBV7-3	TRBJ2-1	TRBD1	few	TGTGCCAGCAGCCAGGGACAGGGGTTTAACAATGAGCAGTTCTTC	CASSQGQGFNNEQFF
TRBV4-1	TRBJ1-4	TRBD1	few	TGCGCCAGCAGCCGAGCGACAGGGGTTAATGAAAAACTGTTTTTT	CASSRATGVNEKLFF
TRBV6-1	TRBJ1-4	-	many	TGTGCCAGCAGTGAACCCGGGGAGGGGAGTGAAAAACTGTTTTTT	CASSEPGEGSEKLFF